What follows are 5 T cell receptor beta chains derived from one specimen sequenced in a study of blood T cells in healthy people across ages. With a J-beta primer mix and a sample-barcoded 5' primer, a second PCR ran roughly 6 to 12 cycles. TCRdb processed the 5' RACE reads anew with MiXCR; each CDR3 protein has one entry. This table holds about 1,600,000 distinct CDR3 sequences, roughly 40% found once. The sequenced material came from blood. The receptors stem from a woman younger than 30 in good health.

This clonotype came up once. Being one base from a much bigger clone, this may be a read error. The V call is TRBV14, the J call TRBJ2-1, with D perhaps matching TRBD1 (6 bases). CDR1 and CDR2 (germline): SGHDN, FVKESK. The CDR3 spans 12 residues. The CDR3 nucleotides are TGTGCCAACAGCCCGTTTCCAGGGGTGCAGTTCTTC. Its translation is CANSPFPGVQFF.

Worth noting for this clonotype: No conserved phenylalanine or tryptophan is present at the end of the CDR3, so a read error is the likely explanation. The chain carries TRBV29-1 and TRBJ2-7, with 10 nucleotides matching TRBD2. The CDR3 extends over 14 amino acids. V shed 5 bases, J shed 2 bases, and the junction held 6 bases outside the gene matches. Germline CDR1 and CDR2: SQVTM and ANQGSEA. CDR3 DNA sequence: TGCAGCGTTTCAAGCGGGAGGGCCACCTACGAGCAGTACTGC. Its protein product is CSVSSGRATYEQYC.

The J gene is TRBJ2-3, the V gene TRBV24-1; D is tentatively TRBD1 or TRBD2 (5 bases each). Germline values: CDR1 KGHDR, CDR2 SFDVKD. Trimming shortened V by 9 bases and J by 2 bases, and 17 bases separated the two germline ends. The CDR3 loop spans 15 amino acids. CDR3: CATGGDRVDTDTQYF. CDR3 coding DNA: TGTGCCACCGGGGGAGACAGAGTAGACACAGATACGCAGTATTTT.

About this clonotype: At one of its ends the junction is not consistent with the germline gene, which may arise from a read error. V and J are TRBV29-1 and TRBJ2-5, with D unclear. Per the germline V gene, CDR1 is SQVTM and CDR2 is ANQGSEA. This CDR3 is built from 12 residues. In DNA, the CDR3 is TGCAGCTTTTTCAAAAACCAAGAGGCCCAGTACTTC. It yields the protein CSFFKNQEAQYF.

CDR3 protein: CASTLYNWQGASYEQYF. CDR3 nucleotide sequence: TGTGCCAGCACCCTGTATAATTGGCAGGGCGCCTCCTACGAGCAGTACTTC. The rearrangement uses TRBV5-5 and TRBJ2-7; D perhaps matches TRBD1 (5 bases). The CDR3 runs 17 residues. Germline values: CDR1 SGHKS, CDR2 YYEKEE (reference sequence). V gave up 6 bases and J gave up 0 bases, with 22 bases separating them.